This T cell receptor (beta chain) was identified during a study of CD8 T cells in ankylosing spondylitis. Generation of TCR beta libraries employed quantitative 5'-RACE incorporating molecular barcodes. TCRdb passed the 5' RACE reads through MiXCR, listing each CDR3 protein once. The sample shows 350,000 or so distinct CDR3 sequences, roughly 8% of them seen only once. To note about this clonotype: Its antigen is not identified.

This CDR3 contains 13 residues. Germline V gene data show CDR1 as SGHRS and CDR2 as YFSETQ. Trimming took 5 bases from V and 7 from J; bases not matched to a gene: 5. Notes on the study in general: What seemed typical of ankylosing spondylitis blood was a TCR beta motif built from roughly eight highly homologous variants. Clones tied to disease were said to be significantly enriched in matched ankylosing spondylitis synovial fluid. Disease-linked clones were found to be CD8+ and relatively rare in peripheral blood.

The J gene is TRBJ2-1, the V gene TRBV5-1, with 8 positions matching TRBD2. The clonotype comes from a male donor with ankylosing spondylitis. Sequencing was performed on blood, either unsorted or a sorted T cell fraction (not recorded which). The CDR3 here is CASSLSGKNEQFF. CDR3 nucleotides: TGCGCCAGCAGTCTTAGCGGGAAAAATGAGCAGTTCTTC. Supplemented by reference TRBV5-1 and TRBJ2-1, the full variable domain reads KAGVTQTPRYLIKTRGQQVTLSCSPISGHRSVSWYQQTPGQGLQFLFEYFSETQRNKGNFPGRFSGRQFSNSRSEMNVSTLELGDSALYLCASSLSGKNEQFFGPGTRLTVL.